This TCR beta chain is drawn from a study of technical replicates of blood from several donors. The V gene lost 4 bases and the J gene lost 8 bases, with 20 bases spanning the gap. In germline, CDR1 is MNHEY, CDR2 SMNVEV (reference sequence). The CDR3 sequence is 15 residues long. The table came from immunoSEQ multiplex PCR; TCRdb's copy has only in-frame clones and leaves some out. The table has tens of thousands of clones, about 97% seen once. This chain joins TRBV27 and TRBJ1-1; TRBD1 is a possible D gene (5 bases). Sequences were obtained from T cells isolated from PBMCs. The sequence derives from a human donor in good health. The CDR3 DNA is TGTGCCAGCAGTTCTTTGGGGGGGTGGGTATCCGAAGCTTTCTTT. Its translation is CASSSLGGWVSEAFF.